This TCR beta chain was recorded in a study of sequential checkpoint blockade in melanoma. The treatment here: randomized to nivolumab then ipilimumab (arm A) or the reverse (arm B). PBMC sorting kept live CD3+CD8+ cells without CD19 or CD56. Looked up from germline, CDR1 is MDHEN and CDR2 is SYDVKM. CDR3 length: 13 residues. The V segment lost 8 bases and the J segment 5 bases; nucleotides outside the gene matches: 6. Measured with immunoSEQ multiplex PCR; TCRdb has only the in-frame clones, and not every one. The sample records roughly 15,000 clones, around 72% being singletons. The origin of this receptor is a human donor with melanoma. The V gene is TRBV28, the J gene TRBJ2-5; 9 bases are a match to TRBD1. The starting material was CD8+ T cells sorted from blood (inferred from file names), obtained from a patient given nivolumab and ipilimumab in sequence. CDR3 loop: CASLQGARETQYF. For the CDR3, the DNA is TGTGCCAGCTTACAGGGGGCGAGGGAGACCCAGTACTTC.